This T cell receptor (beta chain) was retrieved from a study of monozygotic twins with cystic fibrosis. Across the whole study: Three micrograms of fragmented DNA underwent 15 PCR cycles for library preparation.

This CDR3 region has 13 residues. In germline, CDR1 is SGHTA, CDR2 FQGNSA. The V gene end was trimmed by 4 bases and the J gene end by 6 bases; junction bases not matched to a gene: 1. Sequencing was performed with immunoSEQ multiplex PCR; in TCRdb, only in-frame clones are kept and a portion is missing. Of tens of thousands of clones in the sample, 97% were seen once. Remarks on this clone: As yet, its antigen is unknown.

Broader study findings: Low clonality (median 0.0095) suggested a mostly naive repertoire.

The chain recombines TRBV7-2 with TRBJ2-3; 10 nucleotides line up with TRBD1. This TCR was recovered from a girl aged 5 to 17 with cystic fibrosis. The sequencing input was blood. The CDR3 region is CASSWDRGDTQYF. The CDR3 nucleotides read TGTGCCAGCAGCTGGGACAGGGGCGATACGCAGTATTTT.